This T cell receptor (beta chain) was recorded in a study of blood T cells in healthy people across ages. The germline V gene encodes CDR1 MDHEN and CDR2 SYDVKM. The CDR3 is 13 residues long. V gave up 2 bases and J gave up 3 bases, with 8 bases separating them. Sample-barcoded 5' priming and a J-beta primer mix drove a second PCR of roughly 6 to 12 cycles. TCRdb passed the 5' RACE reads through MiXCR, listing each CDR3 protein once. The table includes hundreds of thousands of distinct CDR3 sequences, roughly 43% detected once. The rearrangement uses TRBV28 and TRBJ2-7; D is uncertain. This receptor was taken from a man of 80 years or more in good health. Input material: blood. CDR3 DNA: TGTGCCAGCAGTTTAACAGCAATCTACGAGCAGTACTTC. It codes for CASSLTAIYEQYF.